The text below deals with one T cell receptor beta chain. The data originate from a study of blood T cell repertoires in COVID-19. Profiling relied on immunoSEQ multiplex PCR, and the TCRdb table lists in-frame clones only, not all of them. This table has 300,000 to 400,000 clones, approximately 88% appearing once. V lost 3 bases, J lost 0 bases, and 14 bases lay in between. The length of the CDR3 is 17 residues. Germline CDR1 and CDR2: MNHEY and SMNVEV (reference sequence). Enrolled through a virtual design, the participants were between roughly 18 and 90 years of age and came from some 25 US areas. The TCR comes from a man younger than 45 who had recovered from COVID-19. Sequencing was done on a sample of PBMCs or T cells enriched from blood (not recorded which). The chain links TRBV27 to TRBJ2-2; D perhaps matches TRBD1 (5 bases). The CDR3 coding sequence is TGTGCCAGCAGTTTTACAGGTCGACTGGCGAACACCGGGGAGCTGTTTTTT. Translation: CASSFTGRLANTGELFF.